The 28 T cell receptor beta chains reported below all come from one sample, sequenced in a study of cytomegalovirus exposure and HLA in healthy donors. The PCR made use of 60 Vbeta and 13 Jbeta primers. Produced via immunoSEQ multiplex PCR; TCRdb's table is partial and in-frame only. The sample gives 130,000 or so clones, over 60% of which show up once; 0.94% is in the top ten. Specimen: PBMCs. Every receptor here comes from a woman in her sixties in good health and CMV-seronegative.

This clone showed up just a few times. This sequence joins TRBV6-5 and TRBJ1-6, with a weak D call TRBD1 (6 bases). The CDR3 totals 13 residues. Trimming left V 8 bases short and J 10 bases short, with 15 bases between. From germline, CDR1 is MNHEY and CDR2 SVGAGI. The CDR3 sequence is CASSRDNRSPLHF. The CDR3 DNA is TGTGCCAGCTCACGGGACAATAGGTCACCCCTCCACTTT.

CDR3 nucleotide sequence: TGTGCCAGCTCACCGGAGACAGGGACGGTGGAGACCCAGTACTTC. It encodes CASSPETGTVETQYF. The genes are TRBV18 and TRBJ2-5, with 7 bases matching TRBD1. The CDR3 length is 15 residues. The germline V gene has CDR1 KGHSH and CDR2 LQKENI. The ends lost 3 bases at V and 5 bases at J; junction bases unmatched: 9.

The J gene is TRBJ2-7, the V gene TRBV6-5, with 9 bases that match TRBD2. CDR1 MNHEY and CDR2 SVGAGI come from the germline V gene. After removal of 0 bases from V and 7 bases from J, the junction contained 7 bases not matched to a gene. The CDR3 loop spans 15 amino acids. The CDR3 bases are TGTGCCAGCAGTTACTCCCAGCGGGGGGCACGAGAGCAGTACTTC. This gives the protein CASSYSQRGAREQYF.

The rearrangement uses TRBV27 and TRBJ1-5, with D perhaps TRBD1 (6 bases). The V gene lost 8 bases and the J gene lost 6 bases, with 17 bases spanning the gap. The CDR3 length is 14 residues. Germline CDR1 is MNHEY and CDR2 is SMNVEV (reference sequence). The CDR3 region is CASRSYRDTQPQHF. CDR3 sequence (DNA): TGTGCCAGCCGATCCTACAGGGATACTCAGCCCCAGCATTTT.

The rearrangement joins TRBV18 to TRBJ2-1; 13 bases line up with TRBD2. Losses at the gene ends were 4 bases for V and 5 bases for J; bases not matched to a gene: 8. The length of the CDR3 is 17 residues. Germline CDR1 is KGHSH and CDR2 is LQKENI. CDR3 nucleotides: TGTGCCAGCTCACAGCTTGCCGGGACTAGCGGGGACAATGAGCAGTTCTTC. As protein: CASSQLAGTSGDNEQFF. Looking up the rest from reference TRBV18 and TRBJ2-1 gives the full variable domain: NAGVMQNPRHLVRRRGQEARLRCSPMKGHSHVYWYRQLPEEGLKFMVYLQKENIIDESGMPKERFSAEFPKEGPSILRIQQVVRGDSAAYFCASSQLAGTSGDNEQFFGPGTRLTVL.

The chain links TRBV5-1 to TRBJ2-3; 7 positions match TRBD1. The CDR3 extends over 16 amino acids. V dropped 2 bases and J dropped 2; count of bases not matched to a gene: 8. CDR1 is SGHRS, CDR2 YFSETQ, per germline. The CDR3, as DNA: TGCGCCAGCAGCTTAGTTCTAGGGGGCGACACAGATACGCAGTATTTT. It specifies CASSLVLGGDTDTQYF.

This clone came up once. CDR3 region: CASAPSPYGYTF. CDR3 coding DNA: TGTGCCAGCGCCCCCAGTCCCTATGGCTACACCTTC. The chain combines TRBV28 with TRBJ1-2; D is unresolved. In germline, CDR1 is MDHEN, CDR2 SYDVKM. V was cut by 8 bases and J by 4 bases, with 11 bases left in between. This CDR3 is built from 12 residues.

This clone was recorded once. The chain joins TRBV7-9 to TRBJ2-3, with D possibly being TRBD1 (5 bases). V shed 4 bases and J shed 1 base, with 12 bases lying between them. The CDR3 length is 15 residues. Germline values: CDR1 SEHNR, CDR2 FQNEAQ (reference sequence). The CDR3 protein is CASSSTGLGTDTQYF. DNA for the CDR3: TGTGCCAGCAGCTCTACAGGTCTGGGCACAGATACGCAGTATTTT.

The chain carries TRBV30 and TRBJ1-6; 7 nucleotides agree with TRBD1. The CDR3 has 13 amino acids. In germline, CDR1 is GTSNPN, CDR2 SVGIG (reference sequence). With V trimmed by 5 bases and J by 12 bases, 10 bases remained unmatched. The DNA for the CDR3 is TGTGCCTGGGGTGAAGCAGGGACAGAACCCCTCCACTTT. This translates into CAWGEAGTEPLHF.

V and J are TRBV9 and TRBJ2-6; D is ambiguous. CDR1 is SGDLS, CDR2 YYNGEE, per germline. With 4 bases removed from V and 0 bases from J, the gap between germline ends came to 11 bases. The CDR3 has 16 amino acids. CDR3 coding DNA: TGTGCCAGCAGCCCCACAAGTCTCTCTGGGGCCAACGTCCTGACTTTC. It specifies CASSPTSLSGANVLTF.

The chain links TRBV15 to TRBJ2-7; tentative D call: TRBD2 (7 bases). The V gene lost 0 bases and the J gene lost 3 bases, with 12 bases spanning the gap. The CDR3 totals 15 residues. The germline CDR1 and CDR2 sequences are LNHNV and YYDKDF (reference sequence). Here the CDR3 DNA reads TGTGCCACCAGCAGAGATCGGGGGGCCTTCTACGAGCAGTACTTC. Amino acid sequence: CATSRDRGAFYEQYF.

The table lists this clone with a count of one. The chain carries TRBV5-1 and TRBJ2-2; D unresolved. CDR1 and CDR2 from the germline V gene are SGHRS and YFSETQ. This CDR3 comprises 15 residues. The germline V and J ends were trimmed by 5 bases and 0 bases, with 11 bases remaining between them. DNA for the CDR3: TGCGCCAGCAGACCCGATCAGTCGAACACCGGGGAGCTGTTTTTT. As protein: CASRPDQSNTGELFF.

This clone was counted once. The CDR3 DNA reads as TGCAGCGTCGAGGACAGCCTCCCAACAGATACGCAGTATTTT. Its translation: CSVEDSLPTDTQYF. The chain recombines TRBV29-1 with TRBJ2-3, with a weak D call TRBD1 (6 bases). Trimming stripped 6 bases from V and 3 bases from J, with 16 bases between. The CDR3 sequence is 14 residues long. In germline, CDR1 is SQVTM, CDR2 ANQGSEA.

V gene TRBV7-2 combines with J gene TRBJ2-7, with a tentative D call TRBD1 (6 bases). V was pared by 5 bases and J by 4 bases, with 15 bases between. This CDR3 comprises 14 residues. The germline CDR1 and CDR2 sequences are SGHTA and FQGNSA. The CDR3 spells CASSPAWTVYEQYF. As DNA, the CDR3 is TGTGCCAGCAGCCCCGCCTGGACAGTTTACGAGCAGTACTTC.

Only one count was recorded for this clone. V and J are TRBV10-3 and TRBJ1-1; D ambiguous. V lost 4 bases and J lost 3, with 9 bases in between. This CDR3 is 13 amino acids long. The germline gives CDR1 ENHRY, CDR2 SYGVKD. The CDR3 sequence is CAISVEVYTEAFF. The CDR3 DNA follows: TGTGCCATCAGTGTAGAGGTCTACACTGAAGCTTTCTTT.

V is TRBV7-3 and J is TRBJ1-1; 8 nucleotides align to TRBD1. The ends lost 0 bases at V and 6 bases at J; junction bases unmatched: 12. The CDR3 has 17 amino acids. CDR1 is SGHTA and CDR2 is FQGTGA in the germline V gene. Here the CDR3 reads CASSLTPIQGESSEAFF. DNA for the CDR3: TGTGCCAGCAGCTTAACCCCGATACAGGGGGAATCCTCTGAAGCTTTCTTT. The full variable domain, in which reference TRBV7-3 and TRBJ1-1 provide the parts outside the CDR3, is GAGVSQTPSNKVTEKGKYVELRCDPISGHTALYWYRQSLGQGPEFLIYFQGTGAADDSGLPNDRFFAVRPEGSVSTLKIQRTERGDSAVYLCASSLTPIQGESSEAFFGQGTRLTVV.

Only one count was recorded for this clone. This chain links TRBV28 with TRBJ2-7; maybe TRBD1 (6 bases). This CDR3 has 15 amino acids. Germline CDR1 is MDHEN and CDR2 is SYDVKM. Deletions cut 6 bases from V and 7 bases from J, with 22 bases between. CDR3 protein: CASSAPGQRNGEQYF. CDR3 sequence (DNA): TGTGCCAGCAGCGCCCCCGGACAGAGAAATGGGGAGCAGTACTTC.

The CDR3 loop reads CATSRGRRGRTNYGYTF. Here the CDR3 DNA reads TGTGCCACCAGCAGAGGTCGAAGGGGCCGCACTAACTATGGCTACACCTTC. The chain employs TRBV15 and TRBJ1-2, with D possibly matching TRBD1 (5 bases). V was cut by 1 base and J by 0 bases, with 15 bases left in between. The CDR3 is 17 residues long. CDR1 and CDR2 from the germline V gene are LNHNV and YYDKDF (reference sequence).

Points on this clone: Its ends do not fully match the called genes, so a read error is possible. The rearrangement links TRBV5-1 to TRBJ1-6; possible D gene TRBD1, 5 bases. The germline V gene has CDR1 SGHRS and CDR2 YFSETQ. This CDR3 spans 16 amino acids. CDR3: CASSFAQGSNNSPLHF. CDR3 nucleotides: TGCGCCAGCAGCTTCGCCCAGGGCTCCAATAATTCACCCCTCCACTTT. The variable domain in full, with the rest retrieved from reference TRBV5-1 and TRBJ1-6, is KAGVTQTPRYLIKTRGQQVTLSCSPISGHRSVSWYQQTPGQGLQFLFEYFSETQRNKGNFPGRFSGRQFSNSRSEMNVSTLELGDSALYLCASSFAQGSNNSPLHFGNGTRLTVT.

The chain links TRBV29-1 to TRBJ2-6, with no clear D. CDR1 and CDR2 (germline): SQVTM, ANQGSEA. The V and J ends lost 3 bases and 0 bases respectively, with 3 bases between them. The CDR3 is 13 residues long. The CDR3 DNA reads as TGCAGCGTTGATAACTCTGGGGCCAACGTCCTGACTTTC. Translation gives CSVDNSGANVLTF.

The chain's CDR3 is CASSLAGGIETQYF. The CDR3, as DNA: TGCGCCAGCAGCTTGGCAGGGGGGATAGAGACCCAGTACTTC. The chain carries TRBV5-1 and TRBJ2-5; perhaps TRBD1 as D (7 bases). Germline assignment: CDR1 SGHRS and CDR2 YFSETQ. The CDR3 extends over 14 amino acids. V lost 0 bases and J 4 bases, leaving 10 bases between the germline ends.

This chain connects TRBV15 to TRBJ2-6, with 9 positions matching TRBD1. CDR3 size: 19 residues. Germline V gene data show CDR1 as LNHNV and CDR2 as YYDKDF (reference sequence). V gave up 3 bases and J gave up 1 base; unmatched junction bases: 10. CDR3 coding DNA: TGTGCCACCAGCAGGGGGACAGGGTTCTCACTTTCTGGGGCCAACGTCCTGACTTTC. Its translation is CATSRGTGFSLSGANVLTF.

Here the CDR3 reads CASSVGGWRGDTEAFF. In nucleotides, the CDR3 is TGTGCCAGCAGCGTTGGGGGTTGGCGGGGGGACACTGAAGCTTTCTTT. This sequence joins TRBV9 and TRBJ1-1; D is perhaps TRBD1 (5 bases). Trimming removed 2 bases from V and 3 bases from J, with 17 bases in between. From germline, CDR1 is SGDLS and CDR2 YYNGEE. This CDR3 region has 16 residues.

The rearrangement links TRBV13 to TRBJ1-4; maybe TRBD1 (5 bases). This CDR3 spans 15 amino acids. Germline V gene data show CDR1 as PRHDT and CDR2 as FYEKMQ (reference sequence). V lost 4 bases and J lost 8, with 17 bases in between. CDR3 in amino acids: CASSSGTRGEEKLFF. The CDR3 DNA reads TGTGCCAGCAGCTCAGGGACTAGGGGAGAGGAAAAACTGTTTTTT.

The chain joins TRBV2 to TRBJ2-5; D remains unclear. The germline gives CDR1 SNHLY, CDR2 FYNNEI. Between the trimmed V and J ends, which lost 3 bases and 5 bases, there was a span of 4 bases. This CDR3 contains 11 residues. The CDR3 reads CASSEEETQYF. In DNA form, the CDR3 reads TGTGCCAGCAGTGAGGAGGAGACCCAGTACTTC.

V gene TRBV5-1 combines with J gene TRBJ2-6, with 8 bases lining up with TRBD1. The CDR3 spans 16 residues. Germline lookup yields CDR1 SGHRS and CDR2 YFSETQ. The J segment lost 0 bases and the V segment lost 3 bases, leaving 2 bases of the junction unmatched. The CDR3 region has the DNA TGCGCCAGCAGCTGGGACAGGAGCTCTGGGGCCAACGTCCTGACTTTC. Translating it yields CASSWDRSSGANVLTF.

The chain couples TRBV9 to TRBJ2-1; 7 bases are a match to TRBD2. The CDR3 sequence is 14 residues long. Per the germline V gene, CDR1 is SGDLS and CDR2 is YYNGEE. Germline trimming cut 0 bases from V and 8 bases from J; bases unmatched to any gene: 5. The CDR3 reads CASSVDERGYEQFF. DNA for the CDR3: TGTGCCAGCAGCGTAGATGAGCGGGGCTATGAGCAGTTCTTC. Full variable domain (remainder filled in from reference TRBV9 and TRBJ2-1): DSGVTQTPKHLITATGQRVTLRCSPRSGDLSVYWYQQSLDQGLQFLIQYYNGEERAKGNILERFSAQQFPDLHSELNLSSLELGDSALYFCASSVDERGYEQFFGPGTRLTVL.

This chain connects TRBV28 to TRBJ2-7, with TRBD2 identical over 13 bases. Germline CDR1 reads MDHEN; CDR2 reads SYDVKM. J gave up 6 bases and V 2 bases, and 4 bases lay outside the gene matches. This CDR3 spans 15 amino acids. CDR3 sequence (DNA): TGTGCCAGCAGTTTAGCCGGACTAGCGGGAGCCGAGCAGTACTTC. Encoded protein: CASSLAGLAGAEQYF.